These 16 T cell receptor beta chains were all obtained from the same sample, sequenced in a study of CD8 T cells in Susac syndrome. Random hexamers served to reverse transcribe roughly 0.45 to 1 ug RNA. Each CDR3 protein is one row after TCRdb ran MiXCR on the immunoSEQ multiplex PCR reads. The sample contains around 150,000 distinct CDR3 sequences, approximately 95% of which appear only once. The sample comprised CD8+ T cells from PBMCs. The receptors come from a human donor with Susac syndrome.

The chain carries TRBV28 and TRBJ2-3; 9 bases match TRBD1. The germline gives CDR1 MDHEN, CDR2 SYDVKM. After removal of 6 bases from V and 2 bases from J, the junction contained 9 bases not matched to a gene. The CDR3 totals 16 residues. The CDR3, as DNA: TGTGCCAGCAGGCCTTTGGACAGGGGCCTCACAGATACGCAGTATTTT. As protein: CASRPLDRGLTDTQYF.

This rearrangement joins TRBV29-1 to TRBJ2-3, with 11 bases fitting TRBD2. The CDR3 runs 15 residues. Trimming at V came to 1 base and at J to 5 bases, leaving 5 bases not matched to a gene. Germline-derived CDR1 and CDR2 are SQVTM and ANQGSEA. CDR3 DNA sequence: TGCAGCGTTGAAGGACTAGCGGGAAAGGGAGATACGCAGTATTTT. Amino acid sequence: CSVEGLAGKGDTQYF.

The chain has TRBV7-9 and TRBJ2-1, with D unresolved. Trimming took 1 base from V and 0 from J, leaving 10 bases between them. This CDR3 is 16 amino acids long. Looked up from germline, CDR1 is SEHNR and CDR2 is FQNEAQ (reference sequence). DNA for the CDR3: TGTGCCAGCAGCTTAGGTTCCAGGAGCTCCTACAATGAGCAGTTCTTC. Residues: CASSLGSRSSYNEQFF. Full variable domain (outside the CDR3, taken from reference TRBV7-9 and TRBJ2-1): DTGVSQNPRHKITKRGQNVTFRCDPISEHNRLYWYRQTLGQGPEFLTYFQNEAQLEKSRLLSDRFSAERPKGSFSTLEIQRTEQGDSAMYLCASSLGSRSSYNEQFFGPGTRLTVL.

The rearrangement links TRBV9 to TRBJ2-3; either TRBD1 or TRBD2 may fit D (5 bases each). Germline CDR1 reads SGDLS; CDR2 reads YYNGEE. V gave up 5 bases and J gave up 0 bases, with 13 bases separating them. The CDR3 runs to 15 residues. This chain's CDR3 is CASRGGGSSTDTQYF. The CDR3 nucleotides are TGTGCCAGCAGGGGTGGGGGTTCGAGCACAGATACGCAGTATTTT.

V and J are TRBV4-1 and TRBJ2-7; D ambiguous. V gave up 0 bases and J gave up 6 bases, with 6 bases separating them. The CDR3 is made up of 12 amino acids. CDR1 is MGHRA and CDR2 is YSYEKL in the germline V gene. The CDR3 is CASSQDMAEQYF. The DNA for the CDR3 is TGCGCCAGCAGCCAAGACATGGCCGAGCAGTACTTC.

The chain combines TRBV7-2 with TRBJ2-6; D gene ambiguous. Trimming left V 5 bases short and J 3 bases short, with 11 bases between. CDR3 length: 15 residues. Germline CDR1 is SGHTA and CDR2 is FQGNSA. The CDR3 loop reads CASSPHEGGANVLTF. In nucleotides, the CDR3 is TGTGCCAGCAGCCCTCACGAAGGTGGGGCCAACGTCCTGACTTTC.

The chain carries TRBV12-3 or TRBV12-4 and TRBJ1-5, with TRBD1 as a possible D gene (5 bases). This CDR3 is 15 amino acids long. Trimming removed 9 bases from V and 0 bases from J, with 15 bases in between. The CDR3 DNA is TGTGCCAGTAAGACTGGGGGGAATAGCAATCAGCCCCAGCATTTT. Its protein is CASKTGGNSNQPQHF.

CDR3: CASSYSWGNQETQYF. In nucleotides, the CDR3 is TGTGCCAGCAGTTACTCGTGGGGAAACCAAGAGACCCAGTACTTC. The gene calls are TRBV6-5 and TRBJ2-5; D gene unclear. The CDR3 runs to 15 residues. Trimming stripped 0 bases from V and 0 bases from J, with 8 bases between. CDR1 and CDR2 from the germline V gene are MNHEY and SVGAGI.

This clonotype was seen once. The V and J genes are TRBV19 and TRBJ1-2; a possible D gene is TRBD1 (5 bases). V was cut by 7 bases and J by 4 bases, with 13 bases left in between. The germline CDR1 and CDR2 sequences are LNHDA and SQIVND (reference sequence). CDR3 length equals 13 residues. The CDR3 loop is CASTPRESYGYTF. The CDR3 DNA reads TGTGCCAGTACTCCCAGGGAGAGCTATGGCTACACCTTC.

This chain's CDR3 is CASSQEVWGSYEQYF. CDR3 nucleotide sequence: TGCGCCAGCAGCCAAGAGGTATGGGGTAGCTACGAGCAGTACTTC. The gene calls are TRBV4-1 and TRBJ2-7; no clear D. V shed 0 bases and J shed 3 bases, with 12 bases lying between them. The CDR3 is made up of 15 amino acids. Germline CDR1 reads MGHRA; CDR2 reads YSYEKL.

This clonotype was found a few times. The genes are TRBV29-1 and TRBJ2-7; 16 bases agree with TRBD2. The CDR3 is 17 residues long. The V gene's germline CDR1 is SQVTM and CDR2 ANQGSEA. V was clipped by 5 bases and J by 1 base; unmatched bases: 8. CDR3 nucleotide sequence: TGCAGCGTTCAGGGGACTAGCGGGAGGGCCAGTTCCTACGAGCAGTACTTC. The encoded protein is CSVQGTSGRASSYEQYF.

This clonotype appeared a single time. This chain connects TRBV20-1 to TRBJ2-7; possibly TRBD1 for D (5 bases). CDR1 and CDR2 from the germline V gene are DFQATT and SNEGSKA (reference sequence). The CDR3 is 13 residues long. V was pared by 8 bases and J by 2 bases, with 16 bases between. CDR3 nucleotides: TGCAGTCCCAGGGATACCATCACCTACGAGCAGTACTTC. Encoded protein: CSPRDTITYEQYF.

V usage is TRBV29-1 and J usage is TRBJ2-7; TRBD2 agrees at 9 bases. Germline values: CDR1 SQVTM, CDR2 ANQGSEA. This CDR3 region has 15 residues. The ends lost 6 bases at V and 2 bases at J; junction bases unmatched: 11. CDR3 loop: CSVVPSGTGTYEQYF. The CDR3 DNA reads as TGCAGCGTGGTCCCTAGCGGGACTGGAACCTACGAGCAGTACTTC.

The chain combines TRBV15 with TRBJ2-1, with D unresolved. In germline, CDR1 is LNHNV, CDR2 YYDKDF (reference sequence). Trimming took 3 bases from V and 3 from J, leaving 9 bases between them. The CDR3 is made up of 14 amino acids. The CDR3 DNA reads TGTGCCACCAGCAGGACGGGTATCTACAATGAGCAGTTCTTC. Protein product: CATSRTGIYNEQFF.

The count of this clonotype is one. CDR3 sequence: CSARSSGSSYEQYF. The CDR3 DNA reads as TGCAGTGCTAGGTCTAGCGGGAGCTCCTACGAGCAGTACTTC. J is TRBJ2-7 and V is TRBV20-1, with TRBD2 identical over 10 bases. The CDR3 extends over 14 amino acids. CDR1 is DFQATT and CDR2 is SNEGSKA in the germline V gene (reference sequence). Germline trimming cut 3 bases from V and 0 bases from J; bases unmatched to any gene: 2.

The CDR3 bases are TGTGCCAGCCTAAATGTTGGTGATGGCTACACCTTC. Translated: CASLNVGDGYTF. This chain connects TRBV2 to TRBJ1-2, with no clear D. From germline, CDR1 is SNHLY and CDR2 FYNNEI. This CDR3 region has 12 residues. V lost 8 bases and J lost 6, with 13 bases in between.